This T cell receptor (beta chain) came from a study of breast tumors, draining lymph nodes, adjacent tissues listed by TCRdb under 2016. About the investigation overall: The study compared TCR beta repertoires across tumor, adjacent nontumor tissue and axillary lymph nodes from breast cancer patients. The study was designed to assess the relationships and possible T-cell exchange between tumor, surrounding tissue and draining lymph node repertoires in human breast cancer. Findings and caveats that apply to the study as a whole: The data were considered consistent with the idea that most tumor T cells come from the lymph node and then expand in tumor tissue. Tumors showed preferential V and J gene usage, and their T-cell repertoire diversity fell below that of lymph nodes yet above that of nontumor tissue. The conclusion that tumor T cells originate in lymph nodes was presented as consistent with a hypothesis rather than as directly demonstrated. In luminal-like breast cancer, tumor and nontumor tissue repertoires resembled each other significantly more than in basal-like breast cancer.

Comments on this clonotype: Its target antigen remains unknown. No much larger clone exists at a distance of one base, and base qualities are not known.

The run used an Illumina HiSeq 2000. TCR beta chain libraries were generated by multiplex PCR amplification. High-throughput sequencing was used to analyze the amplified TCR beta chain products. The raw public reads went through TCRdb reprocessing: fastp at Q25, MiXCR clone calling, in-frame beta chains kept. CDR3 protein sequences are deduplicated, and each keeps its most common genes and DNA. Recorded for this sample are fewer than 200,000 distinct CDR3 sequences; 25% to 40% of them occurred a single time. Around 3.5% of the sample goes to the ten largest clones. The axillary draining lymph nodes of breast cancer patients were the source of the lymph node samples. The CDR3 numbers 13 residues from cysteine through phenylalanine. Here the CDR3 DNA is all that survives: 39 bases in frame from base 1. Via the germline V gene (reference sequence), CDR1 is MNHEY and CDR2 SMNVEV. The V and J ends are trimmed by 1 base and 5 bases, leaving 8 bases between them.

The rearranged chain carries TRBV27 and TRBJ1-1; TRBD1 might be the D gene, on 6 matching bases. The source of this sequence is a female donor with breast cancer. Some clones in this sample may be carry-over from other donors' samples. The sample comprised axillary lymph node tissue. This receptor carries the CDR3 CASSLFDRTEAFF. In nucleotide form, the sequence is TGTGCCAGCAGTTTATTTGACAGGACTGAAGCTTTCTTT.